This T cell receptor (beta chain) was sequenced during a study of blood T cells in healthy people across ages. Study as a whole: Researchers report that template switching captured about one barcoded beta molecule per two T cells.

This clonotype turned up a few times. Antigen unknown. With a J-beta primer mix and a sample-barcoded 5' primer, a second PCR ran roughly 7 to 11 cycles. MiXCR, run by TCRdb on the 5' RACE reads, gives a single entry per CDR3 protein. Counted here are roughly 1.4 million distinct CDR3 sequences, roughly 60% occurring once; the ten biggest clones make up about 6.3%. After removal of 0 bases from V and 4 bases from J, the junction contained 10 bases not matched to a gene. The CDR3 consists of 17 residues. In germline, CDR1 is LGHNA, CDR2 YSLEER. Whole-study findings and limits: It was the long-lived donors that had more naive CD4+ cells and higher diversity than aged donors.

The specimen sequenced was blood. This receptor was obtained from a man in his late teens or twenties in good health. The chain joins TRBV4-3 to TRBJ2-7, with 9 nucleotides matching TRBD1. The CDR3 here is CASSQELTGTGLYEQYF. The DNA of the CDR3 is TGCGCCAGCAGCCAAGAATTAACCGGGACAGGGTTATACGAGCAGTACTTC.